These 3 T cell receptor beta chains share one sample of origin, sequenced in a study of blood T cell repertoires in COVID-19. Sequencing was performed with immunoSEQ multiplex PCR; in TCRdb, only in-frame clones are kept and a portion is missing. The sample shows approximately 110,000 clones, over 80% of them seen only once. The sequenced material came from peripheral blood. Receptor source: a woman in her seventies with acute or convalescent COVID-19.

J is TRBJ2-7 and V is TRBV2; D might be TRBD1 (6 bases). This CDR3 comprises 13 residues. The ends were cut back, 5 bases at V and 3 bases at J, with 11 bases in the middle. In germline, CDR1 is SNHLY, CDR2 FYNNEI. The CDR3 protein is CASSPKGGYEQYF. The CDR3 coding sequence is TGTGCCAGCAGTCCCAAAGGGGGCTACGAGCAGTACTTC.

The table lists this clone with a count of one. J is TRBJ1-1 and V is TRBV3-1 (or the pseudogene TRBV3-2); tentative D call: TRBD1 (6 bases). Germline V gene data show CDR1 as LGHDT and CDR2 as YNNKEL (reference sequence). CDR3 length: 14 residues. V gave up 3 bases and J gave up 5 bases, with 13 bases separating them. The CDR3, as DNA: TGTGCCAGCAGCCACACAGGGATTTGGACTGAAGCTTTCTTT. It codes for CASSHTGIWTEAFF.

V is TRBV3-1 (or the pseudogene TRBV3-2) and J is TRBJ1-2, with no clear D. Looked up from germline, CDR1 is LGHDT and CDR2 is YNNKEL (reference sequence). Trimming removed 4 bases at V and 0 bases at J, with 9 bases between. CDR3 length equals 14 residues. The CDR3 loop reads CASSPDGANYGYTF. CDR3 nucleotides: TGTGCCAGCAGCCCCGACGGAGCTAACTATGGCTACACCTTC.